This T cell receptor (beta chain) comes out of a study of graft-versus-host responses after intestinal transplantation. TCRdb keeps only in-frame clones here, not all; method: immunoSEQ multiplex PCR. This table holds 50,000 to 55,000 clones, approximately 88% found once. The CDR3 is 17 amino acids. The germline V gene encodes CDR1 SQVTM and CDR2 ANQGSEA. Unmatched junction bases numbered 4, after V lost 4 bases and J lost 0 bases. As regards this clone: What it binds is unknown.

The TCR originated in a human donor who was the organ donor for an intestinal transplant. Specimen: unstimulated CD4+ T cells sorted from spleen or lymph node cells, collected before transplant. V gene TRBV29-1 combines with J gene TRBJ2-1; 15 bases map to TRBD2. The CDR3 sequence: CSVAGLAGGSSYNEQFF. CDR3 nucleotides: TGCAGCGTTGCCGGACTAGCGGGAGGGAGCTCCTACAATGAGCAGTTCTTC.